This is a list of T cell receptor beta chains from one sample in a study of Ad26.COV2.S vaccination and SARS-CoV-2 variants. Only in-frame clones appear in the TCRdb table, and some are missing; sequencing was by immunoSEQ multiplex PCR. The sample has some 180,000 clones, 87% seen once; the top ten hold around 6.3%. Sequences were derived from peripheral blood, sampled after recovery from COVID-19. The receptors shown here come from a human donor who had recovered from COVID-19. The CDR3 runs from the conserved cysteine through the conserved F or W. Fields, in order: CDR3 protein, clone size, V gene. Size is omitted from some rows. Given values are once, few, many or a class for expanded clones.

CDR3aa: CASSELRGAPGNTIYF
abundance: -
v_gene: TRBV6-1

CDR3aa: CASSLSVTGIPLAGELFF
abundance: -
v_gene: TRBV11-3

CDR3aa: CASSLGPNTEAFF
abundance: -
v_gene: TRBV5-6

CDR3aa: CASSPPTLTDTQYF
abundance: -
v_gene: TRBV18

CDR3aa: CASSWGYEQYF
abundance: -
v_gene: TRBV27

CDR3aa: CASSPPPGHEGTQYF
abundance: -
v_gene: TRBV18

CDR3aa: CASSQESVGYTF
abundance: -
v_gene: TRBV3-1/TRBV3-2

CDR3aa: CASSLDNAYEQYF
abundance: -
v_gene: TRBV5-1

CDR3aa: CAIRTGTSNQPQHF
abundance: -
v_gene: TRBV28

CDR3aa: CASSPTGYGANVLTF
abundance: -
v_gene: TRBV7-7

CDR3aa: CASSPPQGTNEKLFF
abundance: -
v_gene: TRBV28

CDR3aa: CSVALPDRRSGNTIYF
abundance: -
v_gene: TRBV29-1

CDR3aa: CASSLSGAGEKLFF
abundance: -
v_gene: TRBV28

CDR3aa: CASSLGPGSSTDTQYF
abundance: -
v_gene: TRBV7-2

CDR3aa: CASSPGIATEAFF
abundance: -
v_gene: TRBV18

CDR3aa: CASSLLQGRGGNQPQHF
abundance: -
v_gene: TRBV7-8

CDR3aa: CASSVGGDTDTQYF
abundance: -
v_gene: TRBV6-5

CDR3aa: CASSRSGLSTDTQYF
abundance: -
v_gene: TRBV7-3

CDR3aa: CASSLVAWQGPNYRGLFF
abundance: -
v_gene: TRBV7-6

CDR3aa: CASSQDTGLAGGGNEQFF
abundance: once
v_gene: TRBV4-1

CDR3aa: CASSVIQGANTGELFF
abundance: -
v_gene: TRBV9

CDR3aa: CASSQDISGGASEQFF
abundance: -
v_gene: TRBV4-1

CDR3aa: CAWRWGGITEAFF
abundance: -
v_gene: TRBV30

CDR3aa: CASSLDGYGYTF
abundance: once
v_gene: TRBV7-9

CDR3aa: CATTPRALNSPLHF
abundance: -
v_gene: TRBV15

CDR3aa: CASSLNRWGEPSNTEAFF
abundance: -
v_gene: TRBV28

CDR3aa: CASGLVIGENTGELFF
abundance: -
v_gene: TRBV12-5

CDR3aa: CASSPDGDYEQYF
abundance: -
v_gene: TRBV7-9

CDR3aa: CSVNQGNGYTF
abundance: -
v_gene: TRBV20-1

CDR3aa: CASRLARTGGFFSPLHF
abundance: -
v_gene: TRBV12-2

CDR3aa: CATTPLGTSGGPKTQYF
abundance: -
v_gene: TRBV15

CDR3aa: CASSLIAGTSNIGELFF
abundance: -
v_gene: TRBV14

CDR3aa: CASSRPGQGAGNTIYF
abundance: few
v_gene: TRBV4-2

CDR3aa: CASSYAGGNTGELFF
abundance: -
v_gene: TRBV6-5

CDR3aa: CASSLGGGGGTDTQYF
abundance: -
v_gene: TRBV5-4

CDR3aa: CASGTVGNTIYF
abundance: -
v_gene: TRBV25-1

CDR3aa: CAITPTSGDSYEQYF
abundance: -
v_gene: TRBV10-3

CDR3aa: CASSLEAGGQAFF
abundance: -
v_gene: TRBV5-1

CDR3aa: CASNTGSQLGGGIFNQPQHF
abundance: -
v_gene: TRBV5-8

CDR3aa: CASSRLGYNEQFF
abundance: -
v_gene: TRBV10-1

CDR3aa: CASSGTRGNYGYTF
abundance: -
v_gene: TRBV18

CDR3aa: CASLVGGGRTEAFF
abundance: -
v_gene: TRBV6-5

CDR3aa: CASGLRLAVDEQYF
abundance: -
v_gene: TRBV12-5

CDR3aa: CASSSSLNPQYF
abundance: few
v_gene: TRBV10-1

CDR3aa: CASSPKNGEYEQYF
abundance: -
v_gene: TRBV18

CDR3aa: CASSRDSYNSPLHF
abundance: -
v_gene: TRBV5-1

CDR3aa: CASSFSGTGVNEQFF
abundance: -
v_gene: TRBV25-1

CDR3aa: CASSLGQGAREQYF
abundance: -
v_gene: TRBV19